Detailed here is one TCR beta chain. This clonotype was recorded a few times. It lacks a known antigen. Per-nucleotide qualities are absent, and no much larger clonotype sits a single base away. CDR1 and CDR2, per the germline V gene (reference sequence), are DFQATT and SNEGSKA. The CDR3 sequence holds 13 residues, the cysteine and phenylalanine included. Of all the DNA, just the CDR3 is kept, 39 bases in frame from base 1. After removal of 6 bases from V and 4 bases from J, the junction retains 7 bases not matched to a gene. Only healthy Caucasian donors were included. Three pairs of female monozygotic twins, all aged about 18 to 29 years, made up the twin cohort. RNA for TCR libraries was isolated from peripheral blood mononuclear cells. This sample is part of a study of identical twins (dated by TCRdb to 2016 to 2018). Study-wide context: To test whether fetal clonotypes persist, this study deep-sequenced TCR alpha and beta repertoires from monozygotic twins, from unrelated adults of various ages, and from cord blood. To rule out contamination, replicate twin experiments were performed at different times with different library preparation protocols. What the research found in general, with its limitations: Out-of-frame TCR alpha sequences shared between twins showed an excess of low generation-probability sequences compared with coincidental sharing between unrelated individuals. Conclusions relied on cross-sectional statistical analysis, since the same donors could not be followed over many years. Recombination models systematically underestimated out-of-frame TCR alpha sharing in monozygotic twins but agreed with sharing between unrelated individuals. A weaker excess of twin sharing was found in beta out-of-frame sequences because the signal-to-noise ratio was lowered by fewer shared sequences. Abundant cord blood beta clonotypes had fewer insertions, young adult naive repertoires showed a similar but weaker trend, and memory repertoires showed no such trend. Invariant T cells such as MAIT and iNKT could partly confound zero-insertion analyses, although diverse VJ usage argued against such confounding for most clonotypes.

The library relied on 5' RACE. The sample was run on an Illumina HiSeq 2000. Template switching introduced a universal primer binding site; the final cDNA contained a unique molecular identifier, enabling accurate counting of TCR cDNA molecules. Specific primers in the conserved constant-segment region were used to synthesize first-strand cDNA for TCR alpha and beta chains. Each cDNA library was double barcoded, with a SMART-Mk sample barcode plus Illumina barcodes, to control for contamination. TruSeq adapter sequences, together with Illumina sample barcodes, were added in two successive PCR steps. The TCR alpha and beta cDNA libraries were sequenced on the Illumina HiSeq platform using custom primers. Concerning the study's data processing: Unique molecular identifiers were extracted from raw reads with MiGEC, and CDR3 positions were determined with MiXCR. Recombination models were inferred per individual with the repgenHMM and IGoR tools using an EM algorithm. Shared clonotypes were analyzed with the tcR package in R, and sharing was normalized by the product of cloneset sizes. To study raw recombination without the effects of thymic and clonal selection, out-of-frame nonproductive sequences were analyzed. Through fastp at Q25 and MiXCR, TCRdb rebuilt clones from the public reads, retaining in-frame beta chains. Rows with one shared CDR3 protein collapse into an entry with the most common genes and DNA. These V and J calls rely on TCRdb rather than the paper's analysis. The sample table contains some 690,000 distinct CDR3 sequences; only one count was recorded for around 20% of them. Around 4.4% of the sample rests with the top ten.

This sample was shared with a second study, whose subject was T cells expressing NK-cell markers. The second investigation adds: TCR beta-chain repertoires were profiled in sorted CD3+CD56+NKG2C+, CD3+CD56+NKG2C- and CD3+CD56-NKG2C+ T-cell subsets from seven or eight donors. Of the eight sequenced donors, seven were found to be HCMV-seropositive and one was found to be HCMV-seronegative. To restrict sorting to alphabetaTCR-expressing T cells, an anti-gammadeltaTCR antibody was added in several experiments. In about six donors, the dominant CD3+CD56+NKG2C+ clonotypes were found to rank among the top 10 CD8+ clonotypes and to make up about 1.0-8% of CD8+ T cells. Those dominant clonotypes were again the most abundant among CD3+CD56-NKG2C+ cells in a few donors, at roughly 28.3-60.1%. Whether the expanded NKG2C-expressing T cell clones were specific for HCMV antigens remained unclear. The eight sequenced donors were randomly selected healthy volunteers, three men and five women. A commercial ELISA kit detecting HCMV-specific IgG in serum was used to determine HCMV serostatus. For about six donors, bulk peripheral blood T-cell repertoires were additionally sequenced from unsorted PBMC. MIGEC handled demultiplexing of the reads and grouping by UMI, while MiTCR was used to assemble and quantify clonotypes. Only TCR cDNA sequences supported by at least two reads were kept to exclude erroneous sequences. The tcR package was used for downstream repertoire analysis, and clonotypes were matched across fractions by CDR3 nucleotide sequence plus V segment. VDJmatch was used to annotate antigen specificity against VDJdb, with one amino acid substitution allowed in CDR3.

The sequencing input was PBMCs. The V and J segments used are TRBV20-1 and TRBJ2-5; the junction holds 8 bases that match TRBD2. The sequence derives from a woman younger than 30 in good health. The DNA sequence follows: TGCAGTGCCGTCCGTGGACTAGCAGAGACCCAGTACTTC. Its product reads: CSAVRGLAETQYF.